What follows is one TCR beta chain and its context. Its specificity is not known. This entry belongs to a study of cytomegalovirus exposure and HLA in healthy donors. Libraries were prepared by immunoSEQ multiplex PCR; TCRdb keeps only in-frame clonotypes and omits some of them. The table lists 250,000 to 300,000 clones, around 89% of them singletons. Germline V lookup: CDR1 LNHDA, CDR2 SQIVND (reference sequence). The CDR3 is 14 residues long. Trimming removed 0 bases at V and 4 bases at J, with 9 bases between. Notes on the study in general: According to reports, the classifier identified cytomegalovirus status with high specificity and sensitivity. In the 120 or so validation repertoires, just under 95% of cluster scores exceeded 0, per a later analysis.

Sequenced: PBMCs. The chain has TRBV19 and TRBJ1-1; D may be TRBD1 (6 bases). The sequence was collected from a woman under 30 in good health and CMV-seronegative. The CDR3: CASSIDQGSTEAFF. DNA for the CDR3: TGTGCCAGTAGTATAGATCAGGGGAGCACTGAAGCTTTCTTT. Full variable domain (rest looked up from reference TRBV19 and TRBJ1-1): DGGITQSPKYLFRKEGQNVTLSCEQNLNHDAMYWYRQDPGQGLRLIYYSQIVNDFQKGDIAEGYSVSREKKESFPLTVTSAQKNPTAFYLCASSIDQGSTEAFFGQGTRLTVV.